This note documents a single T cell receptor beta chain sequence. This sample stems from a study of blood T cell repertoires in COVID-19. Study details: Samples representing acute and convalescent COVID-19 were sourced from the United States, Italy and Spain. PBMCs, B-cell-depleted T cells, or T cells provided the cDNA or gDNA that made up the material.

Cohort assignment relied on participant-reported clinical history. The study recruited exposed participants who had met a COVID-19 case within 2 weeks before entry. TCRdb's copy holds only in-frame clones and misses some; the assay was immunoSEQ multiplex PCR. The sample consists of 250,000 to 350,000 clones, 89% of them appearing once. The clonotype was recovered from a woman aged 45-65 years who had been exposed to COVID-19. Specimen: PBMCs or T cells enriched from blood (not recorded which).

The CDR3 here is CASSGAHGPGPWNEQFF. CDR3 nucleotide sequence: TGTGCCAGCAGTGGGGCTCACGGGCCGGGCCCTTGGAATGAGCAGTTCTTC. J is TRBJ2-1 and V is TRBV28, with D maybe TRBD1 (5 bases). Trimming removed 5 bases at V and 7 bases at J, with 24 bases between. The CDR3 covers 17 residues. Germline V gene data show CDR1 as MDHEN and CDR2 as SYDVKM.